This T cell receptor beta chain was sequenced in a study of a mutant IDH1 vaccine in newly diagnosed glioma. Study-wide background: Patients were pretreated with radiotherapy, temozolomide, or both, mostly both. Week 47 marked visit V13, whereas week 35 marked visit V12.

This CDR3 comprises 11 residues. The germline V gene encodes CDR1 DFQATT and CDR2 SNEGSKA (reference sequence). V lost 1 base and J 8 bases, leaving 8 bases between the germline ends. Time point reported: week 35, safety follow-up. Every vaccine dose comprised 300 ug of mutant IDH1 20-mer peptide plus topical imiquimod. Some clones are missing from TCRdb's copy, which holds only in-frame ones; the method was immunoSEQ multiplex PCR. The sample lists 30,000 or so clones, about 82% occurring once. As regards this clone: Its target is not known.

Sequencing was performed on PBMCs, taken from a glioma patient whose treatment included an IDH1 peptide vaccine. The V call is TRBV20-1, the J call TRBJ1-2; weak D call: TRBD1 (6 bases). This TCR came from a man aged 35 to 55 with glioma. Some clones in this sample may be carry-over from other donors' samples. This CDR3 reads CSARGRGGYTF. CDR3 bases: TGCAGTGCTAGAGGCAGGGGCGGCTACACCTTC.